The sequence of this TCR beta chain was determined in a study of CD8+ T cells in alopecia areata. For this clone: Its antigen is undetermined.

Study-wide findings and caveats: Normal scalp had lower clonality than lesional scalp, with alopecia totalis/universalis lesions showing this most strongly.

Sorting separated CD4+ and CD8+ T cells out of PBMCs. V was pared by 1 base and J by 4 bases, with 24 bases between. The germline gives CDR1 SGDLS, CDR2 YYNGEE. There are 19 residues in the CDR3. TCR sequencing used cDNA made by reverse transcription of extracted RNA. Sequenced by immunoSEQ multiplex PCR; TCRdb stores in-frame clones only, minus some. Here the sample spans about 180,000 clones, roughly 60% being singletons. The receptor was isolated from a human donor with alopecia areata. The sample here was CD4+ T cells sorted from blood, taken at week 0. V gene TRBV9 combines with J gene TRBJ2-1; D is possibly TRBD1 (6 bases). The CDR3 bases are TGTGCCAGCAGCGTATTACCAGGGGCCGTTGAAAAGCCTTACAATGAGCAGTTCTTC. It encodes CASSVLPGAVEKPYNEQFF.